This T cell receptor (beta chain) emerged from a study of shared clonotypes between healthy human individuals. Some clones are missing from TCRdb's copy, which holds only in-frame ones; the method was immunoSEQ multiplex PCR. The table lists approximately 510,000 clones, 79% of them singletons. Germline V gives CDR1 SGDLS, CDR2 YYNGEE. CDR3 length: 17 amino acids. The ends lost 3 bases at V and 2 bases at J; junction bases unmatched: 10. The clonotype originates from a woman aged 40 to 50 in good health. Some clones in this sample may be carry-over from other donors' samples. The chain couples TRBV9 to TRBJ1-3; TRBD1 matches 8 bases. The specimen was PBMCs. As DNA, the CDR3 is TGTGCCAGCAGCGGGTTCCAACAGGGGGAGCCTGGAAACACCATATATTTT. Amino acids: CASSGFQQGEPGNTIYF.